The present TCR beta chain was sequenced within a study of blood T cell repertoires in COVID-19. The CDR3 has 15 residues. The V segment lost 6 bases and the J segment 5 bases; nucleotides outside the gene matches: 9. The germline V gene encodes CDR1 MDHEN and CDR2 SYDVKM. TCRdb's table, derived via immunoSEQ multiplex PCR, lists solely in-frame clones and lacks some. The sample has approximately 150,000 clones; approximately 90% are singletons. This clonotype was obtained from a young man with COVID-19, enrolled during active disease. The chain is built from TRBV28 and TRBJ2-2; TRBD1 agrees at 7 bases. The sequenced sample was peripheral blood. CDR3: CASSKTGRRTGELFF. CDR3 sequence (DNA): TGTGCCAGCAGCAAGACAGGGCGCCGGACCGGGGAGCTGTTTTTT.